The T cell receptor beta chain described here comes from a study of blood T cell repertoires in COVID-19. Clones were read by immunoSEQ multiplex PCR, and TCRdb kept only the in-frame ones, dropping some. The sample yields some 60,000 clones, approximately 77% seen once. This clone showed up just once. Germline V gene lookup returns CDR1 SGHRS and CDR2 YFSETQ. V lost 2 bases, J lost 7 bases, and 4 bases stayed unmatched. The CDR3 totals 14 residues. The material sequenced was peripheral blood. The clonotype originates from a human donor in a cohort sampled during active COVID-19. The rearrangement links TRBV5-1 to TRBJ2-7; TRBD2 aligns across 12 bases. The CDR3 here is CASSFGTSGFEQYF. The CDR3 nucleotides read TGCGCCAGCAGCTTTGGGACTAGCGGGTTTGAGCAGTACTTC.